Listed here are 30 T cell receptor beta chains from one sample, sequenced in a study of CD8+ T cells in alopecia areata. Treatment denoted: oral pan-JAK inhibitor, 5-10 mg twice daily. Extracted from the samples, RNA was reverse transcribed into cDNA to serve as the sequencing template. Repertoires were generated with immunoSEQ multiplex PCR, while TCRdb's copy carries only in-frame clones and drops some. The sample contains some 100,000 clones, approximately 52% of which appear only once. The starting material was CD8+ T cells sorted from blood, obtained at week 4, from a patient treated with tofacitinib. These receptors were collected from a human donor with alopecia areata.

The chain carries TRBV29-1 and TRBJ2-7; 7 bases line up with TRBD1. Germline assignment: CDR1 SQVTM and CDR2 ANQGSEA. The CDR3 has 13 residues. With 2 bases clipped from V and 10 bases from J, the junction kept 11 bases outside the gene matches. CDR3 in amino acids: CSVEWLDREKQYF. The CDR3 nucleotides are TGCAGCGTTGAATGGTTAGACAGGGAGAAACAGTACTTC.

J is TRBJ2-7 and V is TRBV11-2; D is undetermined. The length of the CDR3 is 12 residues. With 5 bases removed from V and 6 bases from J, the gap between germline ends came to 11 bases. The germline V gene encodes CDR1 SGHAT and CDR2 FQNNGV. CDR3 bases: TGTGCCAGCAGCCCACTCCTAGGCGAGCAGTACTTC. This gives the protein CASSPLLGEQYF.

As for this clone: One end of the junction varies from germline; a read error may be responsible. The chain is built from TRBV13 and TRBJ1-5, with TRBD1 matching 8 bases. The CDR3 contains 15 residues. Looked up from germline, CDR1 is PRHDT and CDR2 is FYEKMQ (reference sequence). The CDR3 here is CASSVGTGSNQPQHF. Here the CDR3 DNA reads TGTGCCAGCAGCGTAGGGACAGGTAGCAATCAGCCCCAGCATTTT.

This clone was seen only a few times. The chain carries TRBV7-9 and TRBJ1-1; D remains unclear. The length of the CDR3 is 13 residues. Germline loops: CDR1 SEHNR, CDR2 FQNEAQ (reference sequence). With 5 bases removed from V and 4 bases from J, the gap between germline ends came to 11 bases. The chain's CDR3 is CASSPPAATEAFF. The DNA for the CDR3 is TGTGCCAGCAGCCCCCCCGCGGCCACTGAAGCTTTCTTT.

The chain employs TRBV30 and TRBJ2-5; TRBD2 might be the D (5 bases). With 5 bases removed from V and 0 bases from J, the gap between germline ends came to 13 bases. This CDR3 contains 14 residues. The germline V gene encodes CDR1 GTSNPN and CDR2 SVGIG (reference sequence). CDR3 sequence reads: CAWAASLYQETQYF. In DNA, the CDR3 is TGTGCCTGGGCCGCTAGCTTGTACCAAGAGACCCAGTACTTC.

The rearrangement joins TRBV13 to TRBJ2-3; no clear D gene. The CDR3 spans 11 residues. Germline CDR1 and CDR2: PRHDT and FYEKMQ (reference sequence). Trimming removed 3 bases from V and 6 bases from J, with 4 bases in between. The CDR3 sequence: CASSFDDTQYF. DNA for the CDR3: TGTGCCAGCAGCTTCGACGATACGCAGTATTTT.

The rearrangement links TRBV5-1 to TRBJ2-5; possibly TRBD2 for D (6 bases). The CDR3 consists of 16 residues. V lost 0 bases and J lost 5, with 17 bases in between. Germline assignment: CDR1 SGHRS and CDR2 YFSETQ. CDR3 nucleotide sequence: TGCGCCAGCAGCTTGGAAGCCTTCGGGGGATGGGAGACCCAGTACTTC. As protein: CASSLEAFGGWETQYF.

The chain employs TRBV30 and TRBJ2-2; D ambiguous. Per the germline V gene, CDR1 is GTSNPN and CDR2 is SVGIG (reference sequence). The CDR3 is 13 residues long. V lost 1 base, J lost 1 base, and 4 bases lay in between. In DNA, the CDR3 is TGTGCCTGGAGTGAGGGGAACACCGGGGAGCTGTTTTTT. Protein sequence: CAWSEGNTGELFF.

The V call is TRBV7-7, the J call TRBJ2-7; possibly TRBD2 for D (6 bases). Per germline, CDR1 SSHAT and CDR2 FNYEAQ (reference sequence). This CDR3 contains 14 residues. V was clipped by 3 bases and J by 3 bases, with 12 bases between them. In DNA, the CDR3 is TGTGCCAGCAGCTTGGGCCAGGGAGGCTACGAGCAGTACTTC. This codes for CASSLGQGGYEQYF.

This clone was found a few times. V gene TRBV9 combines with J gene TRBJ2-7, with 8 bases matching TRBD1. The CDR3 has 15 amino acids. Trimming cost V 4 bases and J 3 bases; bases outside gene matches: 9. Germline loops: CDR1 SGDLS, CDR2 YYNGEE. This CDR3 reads CASSSTTGADYEQYF. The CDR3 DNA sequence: TGTGCCAGCAGCTCGACGACAGGGGCGGACTACGAGCAGTACTTC.

Here the CDR3 reads CAAARWDRPYEQYF. CDR3 DNA: TGTGCCGCCGCCCGATGGGACAGACCCTACGAGCAGTACTTC. The rearrangement joins TRBV27 to TRBJ2-7; 7 bases agree with TRBD1. This CDR3 contains 14 residues. CDR1 and CDR2 (germline): MNHEY, SMNVEV (reference sequence). Unmatched junction bases numbered 12, after V lost 11 bases and J lost 2 bases.

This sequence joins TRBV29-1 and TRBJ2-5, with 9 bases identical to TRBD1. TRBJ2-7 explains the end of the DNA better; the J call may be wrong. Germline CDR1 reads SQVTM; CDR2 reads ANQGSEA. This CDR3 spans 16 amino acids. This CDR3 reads CSVEGLGQGSSYEQYF. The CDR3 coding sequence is TGCAGCGTTGAAGGCCTCGGACAGGGGAGCTCCTACGAGCAGTACTTC.

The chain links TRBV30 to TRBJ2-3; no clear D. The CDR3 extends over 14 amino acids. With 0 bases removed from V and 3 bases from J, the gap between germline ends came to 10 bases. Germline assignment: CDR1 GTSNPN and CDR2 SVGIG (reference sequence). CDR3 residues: CAWSVGKGTDTQYF. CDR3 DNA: TGTGCCTGGAGTGTTGGGAAAGGGACAGATACGCAGTATTTT.

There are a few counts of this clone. The CDR3 region is CSVEPFDPRDYGYTF. In nucleotides, the CDR3 is TGCAGCGTTGAACCATTCGACCCCAGGGACTATGGCTACACCTTC. V is TRBV29-1 and J is TRBJ1-2; D possibly corresponds to TRBD1 (5 bases). From germline, CDR1 is SQVTM and CDR2 ANQGSEA. This CDR3 has 15 amino acids. The V gene lost 2 bases and the J gene lost 3 bases, with 16 bases spanning the gap.

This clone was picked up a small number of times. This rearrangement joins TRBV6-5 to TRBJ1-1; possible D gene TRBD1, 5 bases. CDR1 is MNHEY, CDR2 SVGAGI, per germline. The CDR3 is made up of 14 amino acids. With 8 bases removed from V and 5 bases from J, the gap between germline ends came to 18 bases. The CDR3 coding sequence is TGTGCCAGCTGGACCTACGCGGAGGGGACTGAAGCTTTCTTT. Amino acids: CASWTYAEGTEAFF.

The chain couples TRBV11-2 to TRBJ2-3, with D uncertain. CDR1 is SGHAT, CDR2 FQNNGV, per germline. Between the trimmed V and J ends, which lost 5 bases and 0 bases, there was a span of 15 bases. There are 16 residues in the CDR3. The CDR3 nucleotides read TGTGCCAGCAGCCGGCAAGGGCGCATAAGCACAGATACGCAGTATTTT. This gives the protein CASSRQGRISTDTQYF.

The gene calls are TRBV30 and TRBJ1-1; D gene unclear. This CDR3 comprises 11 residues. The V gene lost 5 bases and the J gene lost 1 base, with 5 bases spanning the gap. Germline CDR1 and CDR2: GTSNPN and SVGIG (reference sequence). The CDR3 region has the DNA TGTGCCTGGCGGAGGAACACTGAAGCTTTCTTT. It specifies CAWRRNTEAFF. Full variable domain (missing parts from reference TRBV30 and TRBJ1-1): SQTIHQWPATLVQPVGSPLSLECTVEGTSNPNLYWYRQAAGRGLQLLFYSVGIGQISSEVPQNLSASRPQDRQFILSSKKLLLSDSGFYLCAWRRNTEAFFGQGTRLTVV.

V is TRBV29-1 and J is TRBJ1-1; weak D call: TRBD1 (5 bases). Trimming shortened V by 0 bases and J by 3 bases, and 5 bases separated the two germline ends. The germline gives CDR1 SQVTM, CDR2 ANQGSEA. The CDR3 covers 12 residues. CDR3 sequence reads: CSVEEGDTEAFF. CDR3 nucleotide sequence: TGCAGCGTTGAAGAGGGGGACACTGAAGCTTTCTTT.

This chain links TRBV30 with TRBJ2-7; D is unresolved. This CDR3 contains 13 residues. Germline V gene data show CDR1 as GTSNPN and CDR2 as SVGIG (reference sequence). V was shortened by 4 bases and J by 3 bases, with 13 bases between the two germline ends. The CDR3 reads CAWTLGVGYEQYF. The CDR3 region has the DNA TGTGCCTGGACCTTGGGCGTCGGCTACGAGCAGTACTTC.

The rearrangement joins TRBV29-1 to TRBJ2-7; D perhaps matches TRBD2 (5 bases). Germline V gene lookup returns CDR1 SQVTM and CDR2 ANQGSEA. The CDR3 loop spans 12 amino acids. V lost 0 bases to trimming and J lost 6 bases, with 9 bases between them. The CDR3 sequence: CSVEDLAGEQYF. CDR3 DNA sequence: TGCAGCGTTGAAGATCTGGCGGGCGAGCAGTACTTC.

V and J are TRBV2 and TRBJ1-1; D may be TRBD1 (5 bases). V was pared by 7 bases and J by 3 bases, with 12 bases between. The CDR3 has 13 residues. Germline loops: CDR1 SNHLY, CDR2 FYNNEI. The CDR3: CASTGPLDTEAFF. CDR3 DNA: TGTGCCAGCACAGGGCCCCTGGACACTGAAGCTTTCTTT.

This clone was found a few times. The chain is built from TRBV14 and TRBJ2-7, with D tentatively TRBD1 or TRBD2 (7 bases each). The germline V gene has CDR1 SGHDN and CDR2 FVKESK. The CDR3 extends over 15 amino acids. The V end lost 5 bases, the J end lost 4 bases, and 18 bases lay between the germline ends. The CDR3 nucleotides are TGTGCCAGCAGCTCCCCGGGGACAGCGGGGTACGAGCAGTACTTC. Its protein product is CASSSPGTAGYEQYF.

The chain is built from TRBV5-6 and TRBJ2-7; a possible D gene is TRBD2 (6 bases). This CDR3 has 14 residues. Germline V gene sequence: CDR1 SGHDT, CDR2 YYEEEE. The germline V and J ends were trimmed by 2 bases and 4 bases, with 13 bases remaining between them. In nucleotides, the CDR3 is TGTGCCAGCAGCTTCGAGACTAGGAGTTACGAGCAGTACTTC. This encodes CASSFETRSYEQYF.

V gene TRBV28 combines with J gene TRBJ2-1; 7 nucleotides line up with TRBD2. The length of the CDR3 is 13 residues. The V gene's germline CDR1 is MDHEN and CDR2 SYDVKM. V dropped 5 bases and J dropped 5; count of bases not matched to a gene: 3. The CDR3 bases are TGTGCCAGCAGTACCCGGGGGGACAATGAGCAGTTCTTC. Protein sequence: CASSTRGDNEQFF.

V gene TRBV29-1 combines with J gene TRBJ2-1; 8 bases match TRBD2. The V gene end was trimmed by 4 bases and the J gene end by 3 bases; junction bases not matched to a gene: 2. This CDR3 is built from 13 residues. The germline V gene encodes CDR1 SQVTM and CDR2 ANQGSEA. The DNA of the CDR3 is TGCAGCGTTGTCGGGGGGGGCTACAATGAGCAGTTCTTC. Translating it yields CSVVGGGYNEQFF.

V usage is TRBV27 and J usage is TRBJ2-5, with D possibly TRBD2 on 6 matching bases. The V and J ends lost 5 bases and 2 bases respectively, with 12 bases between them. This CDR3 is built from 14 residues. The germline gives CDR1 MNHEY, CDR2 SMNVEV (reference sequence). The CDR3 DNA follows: TGTGCCAGCAGTCGGACTAATTCACAAGAGACCCAGTACTTC. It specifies CASSRTNSQETQYF.

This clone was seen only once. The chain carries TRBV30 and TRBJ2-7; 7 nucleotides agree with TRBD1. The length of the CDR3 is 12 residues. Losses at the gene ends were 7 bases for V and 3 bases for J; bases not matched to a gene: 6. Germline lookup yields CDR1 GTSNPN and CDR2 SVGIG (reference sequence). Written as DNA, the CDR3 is TGTGCCTCAACAGGGGTTGGCTACGAGCAGTACTTC. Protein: CASTGVGYEQYF.

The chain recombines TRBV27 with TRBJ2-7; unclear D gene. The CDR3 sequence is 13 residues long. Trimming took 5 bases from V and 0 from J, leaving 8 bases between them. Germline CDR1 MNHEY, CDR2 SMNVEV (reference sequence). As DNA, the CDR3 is TGTGCCAGCAGTATCCGGGCCTCCTACGAGCAGTACTTC. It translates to CASSIRASYEQYF.

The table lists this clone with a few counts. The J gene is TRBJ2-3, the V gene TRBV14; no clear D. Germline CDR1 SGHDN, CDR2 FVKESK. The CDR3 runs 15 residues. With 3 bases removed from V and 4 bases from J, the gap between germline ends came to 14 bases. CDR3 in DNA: TGTGCCAGCAGCCACGGGCCTCCTGGTCCAGATACGCAGTATTTT. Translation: CASSHGPPGPDTQYF.

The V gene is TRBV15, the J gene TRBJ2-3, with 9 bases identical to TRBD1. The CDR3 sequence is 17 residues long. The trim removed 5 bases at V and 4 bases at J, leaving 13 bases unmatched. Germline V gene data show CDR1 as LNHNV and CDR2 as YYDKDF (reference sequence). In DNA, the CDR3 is TGTGCCACCAGCCGGGAGATCGGGACAGGGCTGGCAGATACGCAGTATTTT. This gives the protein CATSREIGTGLADTQYF.